These 15 T cell receptor beta chains were sequenced from one sample in a study of blood T cell repertoires in COVID-19. The data were produced by immunoSEQ multiplex PCR, yet TCRdb's version contains in-frame clones alone and is incomplete. Among under 300,000 clones, 70% to 90% were seen once, and the ten largest hold 3.5% to 4%. What was sequenced was peripheral blood. The origin of the receptors is a man aged 18 to 30 with active or convalescent COVID-19.

Only a few counts were recorded for this clone. The V call is TRBV7-9, the J call TRBJ2-1; 8 bases are shared with TRBD2. Germline values: CDR1 SEHNR, CDR2 FQNEAQ (reference sequence). The CDR3 sequence is 15 residues long. V gave up 4 bases and J gave up 4 bases; unmatched junction bases: 6. The CDR3 sequence: CASSSSSSGYNEQFF. The CDR3, as DNA: TGTGCCAGCAGCTCCTCCTCTAGCGGGTACAATGAGCAGTTCTTC.

The V and J genes are TRBV10-1 and TRBJ2-1; TRBD2 matches at 7 bases. This CDR3 contains 16 residues. Germline V lookup: CDR1 WNHNN, CDR2 SYGVQD (reference sequence). V gave up 0 bases and J gave up 5 bases; unmatched junction bases: 7. The CDR3 here is CASSESVQRGNNEQFF. The CDR3 DNA is TGCGCCAGCAGTGAGTCGGTCCAGCGGGGAAACAATGAGCAGTTCTTC.

The rearrangement uses TRBV7-6 and TRBJ2-1, with TRBD1 identical over 12 bases. The V segment lost 1 base and the J segment 8 bases; nucleotides outside the gene matches: 9. This CDR3 contains 17 residues. Germline lookup yields CDR1 SGHVS and CDR2 FNYEAQ. CDR3 loop: CASSLGVGTGGEDEQFF. DNA for the CDR3: TGTGCCAGCAGCTTAGGAGTCGGGACAGGGGGCGAGGATGAGCAGTTCTTC.

V usage is TRBV30 and J usage is TRBJ1-3; D gene unclear. CDR1 and CDR2 from the germline V gene are GTSNPN and SVGIG (reference sequence). This CDR3 is built from 15 residues. The V and J ends lost 0 bases and 2 bases respectively, with 11 bases between them. CDR3: CAWSVVGRPGNTIYF. For the CDR3, the DNA is TGTGCCTGGAGTGTCGTAGGGAGGCCTGGAAACACCATATATTTT.

The genes are TRBV7-2 and TRBJ1-5; D is possibly TRBD1 (5 bases). In germline, CDR1 is SGHTA, CDR2 FQGNSA. This CDR3 has 13 residues. V lost 3 bases, J lost 5 bases, and 8 bases lay in between. The CDR3 reads CASSLGGDQPQHF. CDR3 in DNA: TGTGCCAGCAGCTTGGGGGGGGATCAGCCCCAGCATTTT.

This chain joins TRBV6-6 and TRBJ1-3; the D is unclear. The V gene lost 7 bases and the J gene lost 3 bases, with 13 bases spanning the gap. This CDR3 spans 14 amino acids. The germline CDR1 and CDR2 sequences are MNHNY and SVGAGI (reference sequence). The CDR3 coding sequence is TGTGCCAGCACTCTTCGGGGAGATGGAAACACCATATATTTT. Protein sequence: CASTLRGDGNTIYF.

The chain carries TRBV18 and TRBJ2-5; D is perhaps TRBD1 (6 bases). From germline, CDR1 is KGHSH and CDR2 LQKENI. The CDR3 is 15 residues long. The V end lost 5 bases, the J end lost 2 bases, and 15 bases lay between the germline ends. CDR3 sequence: CASSSQVRGQETQYF. CDR3 DNA sequence: TGTGCCAGCTCATCCCAGGTGAGGGGGCAAGAGACCCAGTACTTC.

This clone showed up just a few times. Distinct nucleotide sequences in the sample also encode this CDR3. J is TRBJ2-7 and V is TRBV2; 7 bases agree with TRBD1. The germline V gene encodes CDR1 SNHLY and CDR2 FYNNEI. The CDR3 runs to 13 residues. V was clipped by 3 bases and J by 3 bases; unmatched bases: 2. The DNA of the CDR3 is TGTGCCAGCAGTGAGGGACAGTACTACGAGCAGTACTTC. Encoded protein: CASSEGQYYEQYF.

The J gene is TRBJ1-2, the V gene TRBV29-1, with TRBD1 matching over 9 bases. The CDR3 contains 16 residues. The germline V gene has CDR1 SQVTM and CDR2 ANQGSEA. V lost 1 base to trimming and J lost 2 bases; unmatched junction nucleotides: 8. CDR3 region: CSVEGGQGGSNYGYTF. The CDR3 nucleotides are TGCAGCGTTGAAGGGGGACAGGGCGGCTCAAACTATGGCTACACCTTC.

V and J are TRBV6-5 and TRBJ2-1; TRBD2 is a possible D gene (6 bases). Trimming cost V 5 bases and J 4 bases, with 9 bases left between them. Germline CDR1 reads MNHEY; CDR2 reads SVGAGI. This CDR3 region has 13 residues. For the CDR3, the DNA is TGTGCCAGCAGTCCCGGGACTTACAATGAGCAGTTCTTC. Translated, it gives CASSPGTYNEQFF.

The V call is TRBV5-1, the J call TRBJ1-1, with TRBD1 identical over 8 bases. The CDR3 extends over 14 amino acids. CDR1 and CDR2 from the germline V gene are SGHRS and YFSETQ. The V segment lost 4 bases and the J segment 1 base; nucleotides outside the gene matches: 3. The CDR3 region has the DNA TGCGCCAGCAGCCCCGACAGGGGGAACACTGAAGCTTTCTTT. It encodes CASSPDRGNTEAFF.

This sequence joins TRBV20-1 and TRBJ1-2; 8 nucleotides line up with TRBD1. CDR3 length: 20 amino acids. The V gene end was trimmed by 3 bases and the J gene end by 3 bases; junction bases not matched to a gene: 24. CDR1 and CDR2 (germline): DFQATT, SNEGSKA (reference sequence). The CDR3 bases are TGCAGTGCTAGTAAATTAGGCAGCCGGGACAGGCTCTCTGTGGACTATGGCTACACCTTC. It codes for CSASKLGSRDRLSVDYGYTF.

V is TRBV20-1 and J is TRBJ1-5; possible D gene TRBD1, 6 bases. The V and J ends lost 3 bases and 7 bases respectively, with 16 bases between them. The CDR3 has 14 amino acids. The germline gives CDR1 DFQATT, CDR2 SNEGSKA (reference sequence). The CDR3 region has the DNA TGCAGTGCTAGTGGGGGGCAGGGTAGACAGCCCCAGCATTTT. The encoded protein is CSASGGQGRQPQHF.

This sequence joins TRBV28 and TRBJ1-1; D may be TRBD1 (5 bases). CDR3 length: 17 amino acids. The V and J ends lost 7 bases and 1 base respectively, with 22 bases between them. Germline lookup yields CDR1 MDHEN and CDR2 SYDVKM. Here the CDR3 reads CASTNAPGAGGNTEAFF. As DNA, the CDR3 is TGTGCCAGCACCAACGCGCCCGGGGCGGGAGGGAACACTGAAGCTTTCTTT.

This chain connects TRBV19 to TRBJ1-1; unclear D gene. CDR3 size: 12 residues. The V gene lost 6 bases and the J gene lost 2 bases, with 7 bases spanning the gap. Germline CDR1 LNHDA, CDR2 SQIVND (reference sequence). The CDR3 coding sequence is TGTGCCAGTAGGGGAGGCAACACTGAAGCTTTCTTT. Amino acids: CASRGGNTEAFF.